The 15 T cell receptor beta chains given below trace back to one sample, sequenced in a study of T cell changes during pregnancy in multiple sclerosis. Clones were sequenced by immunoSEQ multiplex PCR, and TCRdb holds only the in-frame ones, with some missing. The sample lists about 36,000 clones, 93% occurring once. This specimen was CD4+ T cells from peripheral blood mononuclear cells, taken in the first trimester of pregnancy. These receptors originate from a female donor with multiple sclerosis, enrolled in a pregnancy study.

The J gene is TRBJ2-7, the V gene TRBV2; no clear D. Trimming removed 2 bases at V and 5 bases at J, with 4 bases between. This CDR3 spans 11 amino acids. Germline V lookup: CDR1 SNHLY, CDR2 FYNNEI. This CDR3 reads CASSEFDEQYF. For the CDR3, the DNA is TGTGCCAGCAGTGAATTCGACGAGCAGTACTTC.

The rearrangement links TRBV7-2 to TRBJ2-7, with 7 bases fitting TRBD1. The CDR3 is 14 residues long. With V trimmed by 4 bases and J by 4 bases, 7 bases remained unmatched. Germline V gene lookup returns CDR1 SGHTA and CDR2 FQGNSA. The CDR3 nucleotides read TGTGCCAGCAGCTCCCCGGGACAGTGGTACGAGCAGTACTTC. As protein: CASSSPGQWYEQYF.

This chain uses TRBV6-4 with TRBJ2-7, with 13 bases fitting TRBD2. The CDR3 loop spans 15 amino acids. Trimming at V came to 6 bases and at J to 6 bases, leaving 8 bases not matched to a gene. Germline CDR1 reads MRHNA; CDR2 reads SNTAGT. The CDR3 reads CASSQLAGGPGEQYF. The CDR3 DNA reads TGTGCCAGCAGCCAACTAGCGGGAGGGCCTGGCGAGCAGTACTTC.

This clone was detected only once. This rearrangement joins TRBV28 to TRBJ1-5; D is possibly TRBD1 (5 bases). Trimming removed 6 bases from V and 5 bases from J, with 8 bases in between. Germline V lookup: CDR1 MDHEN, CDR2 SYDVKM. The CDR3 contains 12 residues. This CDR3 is CASRRGDQPQHF. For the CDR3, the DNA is TGTGCCAGCAGACGGGGGGATCAGCCCCAGCATTTT.

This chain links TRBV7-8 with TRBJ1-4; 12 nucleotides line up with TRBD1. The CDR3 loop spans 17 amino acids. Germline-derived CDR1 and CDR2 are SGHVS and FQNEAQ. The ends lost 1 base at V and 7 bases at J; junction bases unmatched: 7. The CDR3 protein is CASSLVGQGAQVEKLFF. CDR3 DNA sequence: TGTGCCAGCAGCTTAGTGGGACAGGGGGCGCAGGTTGAAAAACTGTTTTTT.

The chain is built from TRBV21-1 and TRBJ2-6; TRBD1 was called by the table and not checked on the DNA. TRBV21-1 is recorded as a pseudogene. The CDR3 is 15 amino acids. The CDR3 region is CASSNGQTGANVLTF. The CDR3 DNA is TGTGCCAGCAGCAATGGACAAACTGGGGCCAACGTCCTGACTTTC.

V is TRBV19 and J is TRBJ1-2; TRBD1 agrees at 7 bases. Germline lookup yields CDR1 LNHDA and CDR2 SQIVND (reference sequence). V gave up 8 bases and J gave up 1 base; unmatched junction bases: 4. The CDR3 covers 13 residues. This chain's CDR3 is CASWDRNNYGYTF. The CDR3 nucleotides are TGTGCCAGTTGGGACAGAAATAACTATGGCTACACCTTC.

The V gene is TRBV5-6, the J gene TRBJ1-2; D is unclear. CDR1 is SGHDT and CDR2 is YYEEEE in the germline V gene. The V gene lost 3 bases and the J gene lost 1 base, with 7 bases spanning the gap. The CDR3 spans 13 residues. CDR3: CASSSIYNYGYTF. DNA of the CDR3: TGTGCCAGCAGCTCCATCTATAACTATGGCTACACCTTC.

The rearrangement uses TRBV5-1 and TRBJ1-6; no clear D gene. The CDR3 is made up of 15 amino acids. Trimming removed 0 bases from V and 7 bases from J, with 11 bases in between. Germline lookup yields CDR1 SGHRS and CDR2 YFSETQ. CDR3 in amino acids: CASSLASRSNSPLHF. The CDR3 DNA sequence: TGCGCCAGCAGCTTGGCTTCCCGTTCCAATTCACCCCTCCACTTT.

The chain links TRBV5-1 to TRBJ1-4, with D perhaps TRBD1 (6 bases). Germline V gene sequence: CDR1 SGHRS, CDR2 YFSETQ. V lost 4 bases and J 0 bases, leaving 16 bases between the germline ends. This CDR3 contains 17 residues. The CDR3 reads CASSGGAGSTTNEKLFF. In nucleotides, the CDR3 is TGCGCCAGCAGCGGGGGGGCAGGATCGACAACTAATGAAAAACTGTTTTTT.

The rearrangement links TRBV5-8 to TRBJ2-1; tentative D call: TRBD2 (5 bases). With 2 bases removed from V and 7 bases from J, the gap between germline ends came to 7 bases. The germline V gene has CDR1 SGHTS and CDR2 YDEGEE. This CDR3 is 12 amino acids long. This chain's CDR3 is CASSFRGNEQFF. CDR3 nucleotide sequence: TGTGCCAGCAGCTTCAGAGGGAATGAGCAGTTCTTC.

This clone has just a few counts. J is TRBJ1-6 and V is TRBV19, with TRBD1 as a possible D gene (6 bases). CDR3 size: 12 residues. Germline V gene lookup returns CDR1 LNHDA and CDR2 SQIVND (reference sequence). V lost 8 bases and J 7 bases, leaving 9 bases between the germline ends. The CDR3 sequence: CASERGNSPLHF. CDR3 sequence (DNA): TGTGCCAGTGAGAGGGGGAATTCACCCCTCCACTTT. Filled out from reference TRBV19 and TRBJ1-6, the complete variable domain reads DGGITQSPKYLFRKEGQNVTLSCEQNLNHDAMYWYRQDPGQGLRLIYYSQIVNDFQKGDIAEGYSVSREKKESFPLTVTSAQKNPTAFYLCASERGNSPLHFGNGTRLTVT.

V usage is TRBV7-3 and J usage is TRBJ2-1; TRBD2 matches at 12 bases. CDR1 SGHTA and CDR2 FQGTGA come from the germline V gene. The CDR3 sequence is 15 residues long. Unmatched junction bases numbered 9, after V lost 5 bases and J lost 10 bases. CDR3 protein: CASSATSGRSGEQFF. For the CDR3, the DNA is TGTGCCAGCAGCGCTACTAGCGGGAGGAGTGGAGAGCAGTTCTTC.

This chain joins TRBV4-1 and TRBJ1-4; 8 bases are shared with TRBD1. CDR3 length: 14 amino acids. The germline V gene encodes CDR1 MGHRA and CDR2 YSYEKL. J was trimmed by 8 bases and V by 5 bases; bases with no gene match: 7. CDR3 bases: TGCGCCAGCAGCTTTCAGGGGGCTGGGGAAAAACTGTTTTTT. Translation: CASSFQGAGEKLFF.

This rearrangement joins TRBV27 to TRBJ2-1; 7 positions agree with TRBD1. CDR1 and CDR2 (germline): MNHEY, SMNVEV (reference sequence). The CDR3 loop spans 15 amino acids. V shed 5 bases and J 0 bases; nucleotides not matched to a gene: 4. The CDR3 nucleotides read TGTGCCAGCAGTCTGGACAGGAGCTCCTACAATGAGCAGTTCTTC. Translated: CASSLDRSSYNEQFF.